This note documents a single T cell receptor beta chain sequence. The antigen is unknown. Each CDR3 protein is one row after TCRdb ran MiXCR on the reads. Found here are roughly 720,000 distinct CDR3 sequences, less than 40% of them singletons; the top ten hold about 2.8%. This specimen belongs to a study of T cell repertoires in cytomegalovirus infection. Study-level background: CMV infection together with matching HLA type was indicated by public TCR beta signatures. Study conclusions and caveats: HLA-C-restricted CMV clonotypes gave the most frequent clonotype in two of eight donors. The study identified carriers of CMV plus the relevant HLA from cumulative public TCR beta family frequency.

This receptor was obtained from a human donor in good health (CMV status not recorded). Some clones in this sample may be carry-over from other donors' samples. The sample consisted of PBMCs.

CDR3 amino acids: CASSPGQGISGEQYF. In DNA, the CDR3 is TGTGCCAGCAGCCCCGGACAGGGGATCTCGGGGGAGCAGTACTTC. The chain joins TRBV12-3 or TRBV12-4 to TRBJ2-7; 9 nucleotides line up with TRBD1. This CDR3 region has 15 residues. V shed 6 bases and J 7 bases; nucleotides not matched to a gene: 13.